A single TCR beta chain is shown here with its context. In this sample, this clone turned up a few times. Its antigen is unknown. No much larger clone is present one base from it, and per-base qualities are unavailable. This sample was taken from a study of blood T cell repertoires in COVID-19 (TCRdb year 2020). In terms of the full investigation: Collaborator samples came from the United States, Italy and Spain and covered acute and convalescent phases of COVID-19. HLA class I and class II types, where available, came from metadata supplied by the sample provider rather than from assay-based typing. The material from the prospective study consisted of cDNA or gDNA derived from T cells, B-cell-depleted T cells, or PBMCs. A de-identified subject ID, COVID-19 status, age in years and sex were almost always included in the sample metadata. The dataset comprised deeply sampled blood TCRbeta repertoires from subjects exposed to, actively infected with, or recovered from COVID-19. The samples were drawn from two sources: the first 160 participants of the ongoing ImmuneRACE study, and over 1,000 subjects contributed by 6 global collaborators. The repertoires were released in a freely available public database meant as a resource for research on the immune response to SARS-CoV-2.

Each collaborating institution followed its own protocols to collect whole blood in K2EDTA tubes. For TCRbeta analysis, collaborators shipped samples as frozen whole blood, isolated PBMCs, or DNA extracted from either of those sample types. TCRbeta CDR3 regions were amplified from genomic DNA by means of the immunoSEQ Assay, a bias-controlled multiplex PCR. Under the source paper's analysis protocol: Nucleated cell counts per sample were estimated from amplification of reference gene primers within the assay. Sequence reads were collapsed and filtered to measure the absolute abundance of every unique TCRbeta CDR3 rearrangement. For each sample, productive Simpson clonality was calculated by taking the square root of Simpson's diversity index across productive rearrangements. TCRdb's version of the immuneACCESS table is confined to in-frame rearrangements and falls short of the full clone set. An unresolved V gene accounts for under half of the shortfall where checked; the remainder is of unknown origin. V and J calls and clone size are as listed in that table; D and trimming were resolved from the DNA. The table for this sample lists about 120,000 clones; about nine tenths of them were counted only once. Less than 2% of the sample is held by the ten biggest clonotypes.

General findings and caveats noted by the study authors: The amount of clinical and demographic metadata varied by source and participant and was provided uncurated.

At the junction V is shortened by 4 bases and J by 5 bases; bases outside the gene matches: 7. Measured from the cysteine to the phenylalanine, the CDR3 is 17 residues long. The entry retains the CDR3 DNA only, 51 bases that are in frame from base 1. Taken from the germline V gene, the CDR1 and CDR2 loops are MGHRA and YSYEKL. Sample: peripheral blood. The chain links TRBV4-1 with TRBJ1-6, with 11 bases in between that match TRBD1. The TCR comes from a human donor with active COVID-19. The donor label of this sample is uncertain. The CDR3 protein sequence reads: CASSLARDRGNNSPLHF. Read as DNA, the sequence is TGCGCCAGCAGCCTAGCGAGGGACAGGGGGAATAATTCACCCCTCCACTTT.